Listed below are T cell receptor beta chains from one sample, sequenced in a study of cytomegalovirus exposure and HLA in healthy donors. TCRdb keeps only in-frame clones here, not all; method: immunoSEQ multiplex PCR. Of approximately 93,000 clones in the sample, about four fifths were seen once. The source material was PBMCs. Source of these receptors: a middle-aged woman in good health and CMV-seronegative. The CDR3 runs from the conserved cysteine through the conserved F or W. The order of the fields is clone size, V gene, D gene, J gene, CDR3 DNA, CDR3 protein. D genes are given only for firm matches. Not every row has a clone size; where given, it reads once, few, many or a size class.

-	TRBV11-2	-	TRBJ1-5	TGTGCCAGCAGCTTACGGGGAGTTGGCAATCAGCCCCAGCATTTT	CASSLRGVGNQPQHF
-	TRBV5-1	-	TRBJ1-4	TGCGCCAGCAGCTTACAGGGTCCTAATGAAAAACTGTTTTTT	CASSLQGPNEKLFF
-	TRBV27	TRBD1	TRBJ1-2	TGTGCCAGCAGGAAGGACAGGGATTATGGCTACACCTTC	CASRKDRDYGYTF
-	TRBV6-1	-	TRBJ1-6	TGTGCCAGCAGCCTAACAGGGTACGCTTCACCCCTCCACTTT	CASSLTGYASPLHF
-	TRBV6-6	TRBD2	TRBJ2-1	TGTGCCAGCAGTTACCCGACTAGCGGGGGGGTGGGTGAGCAGTTCTTC	CASSYPTSGGVGEQFF
-	TRBV29-1	TRBD1	TRBJ1-5	TGCAGCGTAGGATTTGGGACAGGCAATCAGCCCCAGCATTTT	CSVGFGTGNQPQHF
few	TRBV30	-	TRBJ1-1	TGTGCCTGGGACAGAACTAACACTGAAGCTTTCTTT	CAWDRTNTEAFF
once	TRBV7-2	TRBD1	TRBJ1-5	TGTGCCAGCAGCTTAGGATTTGACAGGGGGCCTCAGCCCCAGCATTTT	CASSLGFDRGPQPQHF
-	TRBV30	-	TRBJ2-7	TGTGCCTGGAGTAGTAACATCGAGCAGTACTTC	CAWSSNIEQYF
-	TRBV9	-	TRBJ2-3	TGTGCCAGCAGCGTTGATATTAAGGGGACTAGCACAGATACGCAGTATTTT	CASSVDIKGTSTDTQYF